The 21 T cell receptor beta chains in this list originate from one sample, sequenced in a study of cytomegalovirus exposure and HLA in healthy donors. Generated by immunoSEQ multiplex PCR, the TCRdb table keeps only in-frame clones and is missing some. The sample records 70,000 or so clones, 90% to 95% being singletons. What was sequenced was PBMCs. These receptors all stem from a woman in her late teens or twenties in good health and CMV-seropositive.

The chain combines TRBV2 with TRBJ2-5, with D possibly being TRBD2 (5 bases). Trimming pared 4 bases from V and 1 base from J, leaving 13 bases between. The germline gives CDR1 SNHLY, CDR2 FYNNEI. CDR3 length: 15 residues. The CDR3 region is CASSASGNIQETQYF. The CDR3 nucleotides are TGTGCCAGCAGTGCCAGCGGAAATATCCAAGAGACCCAGTACTTC.

The chain is built from TRBV7-9 and TRBJ2-1, with D possibly being TRBD1 (5 bases). Trimming removed 4 bases at V and 10 bases at J, with 11 bases between. The CDR3 loop spans 12 amino acids. Germline-derived CDR1 and CDR2 are SEHNR and FQNEAQ (reference sequence). CDR3 DNA sequence: TGTGCCAGCAGCTGGGGCTCAGGGGAGCAGTTCTTC. This encodes CASSWGSGEQFF.

The V call is TRBV4-3, the J call TRBJ2-6; tentatively, D is TRBD2 (7 bases). V was pared by 4 bases and J by 0 bases, with 16 bases between. The CDR3 is 18 residues long. In germline, CDR1 is LGHNA, CDR2 YSLEER. DNA of the CDR3: TGCGCCAGCAGCCTGGGGGGGGACATGGGCTCTGGGGCCAACGTCCTGACTTTC. Its translation is CASSLGGDMGSGANVLTF.

CDR3 sequence (DNA): TGCGCCAGCAGCCAAATTGGACAGGGGATGTTTAGCTATGGCTACACCTTC. This gives the protein CASSQIGQGMFSYGYTF. V gene TRBV4-1 combines with J gene TRBJ1-2; 9 nucleotides align to TRBD1. V dropped 2 bases and J dropped 4; count of bases not matched to a gene: 11. Per germline, CDR1 MGHRA and CDR2 YSYEKL. The CDR3 has 17 residues.

The rearrangement uses TRBV7-2 and TRBJ1-1; 7 bases are shared with TRBD1. J gave up 6 bases and V 2 bases, and 6 bases lay outside the gene matches. The CDR3 is 14 residues long. Per the germline V gene, CDR1 is SGHTA and CDR2 is FQGNSA. The CDR3, as DNA: TGTGCCAGCAGCTTAACAACAGGGGCGTCTGAAGCTTTCTTT. Translating gives CASSLTTGASEAFF.

The V and J genes are TRBV5-4 and TRBJ2-3, with TRBD1 matching over 8 bases. CDR3 length: 15 residues. Germline-derived CDR1 and CDR2 are SGHNT and YYREEE (reference sequence). V trimming: 4 bases; J trimming: 2 bases; junction bases outside the gene matches: 6. DNA for the CDR3: TGTGCCAGCAGCATAGACAGGGGCCCCACAGATACGCAGTATTTT. Residues: CASSIDRGPTDTQYF. The whole variable domain, remainder taken from reference TRBV5-4 and TRBJ2-3, is ETGVTQSPTHLIKTRGQQVTLRCSSQSGHNTVSWYQQALGQGPQFIFQYYREEENGRGNFPPRFSGLQFPNYSSELNVNALELDDSALYLCASSIDRGPTDTQYFGPGTRLTVL.

The chain recombines TRBV13 with TRBJ2-5; D may be TRBD1 (6 bases). CDR3 length equals 14 residues. Trimming removed 6 bases from V and 4 bases from J, with 15 bases in between. Germline CDR1 PRHDT, CDR2 FYEKMQ (reference sequence). The CDR3 bases are TGTGCCAGCAGTTCCCGGGTAGGGGGAGAGACCCAGTACTTC. The encoded protein is CASSSRVGGETQYF.

Regarding this clone: Other DNA sequences in the same sample also yield this CDR3. The chain combines TRBV5-1 with TRBJ2-7; 9 nucleotides match TRBD1. With 0 bases clipped from V and 2 bases from J, the junction kept 0 bases outside the gene matches. The CDR3 contains 14 residues. Looked up from germline, CDR1 is SGHRS and CDR2 is YFSETQ. CDR3 DNA: TGCGCCAGCAGCTTGGGACAGGGGGCCTACGAGCAGTACTTC. Residues: CASSLGQGAYEQYF.

This clone was seen just once. The rearrangement links TRBV5-1 to TRBJ2-7, with 7 bases aligning to TRBD1. Looked up from germline, CDR1 is SGHRS and CDR2 is YFSETQ. The J segment lost 7 bases and the V segment lost 2 bases, leaving 12 bases of the junction unmatched. CDR3 length: 15 amino acids. CDR3 sequence reads: CASSLQGGNIREQYF. The CDR3 nucleotides read TGCGCCAGCAGCTTACAAGGGGGCAATATCAGGGAGCAGTACTTC. The variable domain in full, with the rest retrieved from reference TRBV5-1 and TRBJ2-7, is KAGVTQTPRYLIKTRGQQVTLSCSPISGHRSVSWYQQTPGQGLQFLFEYFSETQRNKGNFPGRFSGRQFSNSRSEMNVSTLELGDSALYLCASSLQGGNIREQYFGPGTRLTVT.

The rearrangement uses TRBV6-1 and TRBJ1-1, with 7 bases that match TRBD1. V lost 4 bases to trimming and J lost 3 bases; unmatched junction nucleotides: 8. The germline V gene has CDR1 MNHNS and CDR2 SASEGT. The CDR3 sequence is 15 residues long. For the CDR3, the DNA is TGTGCCAGCAGTGCAAGGGGGCCGGGGGACACTGAAGCTTTCTTT. Residues: CASSARGPGDTEAFF.

Only a few counts were recorded for this clone. The rearrangement links TRBV6-4 to TRBJ1-1; D ambiguous. Germline V gene lookup returns CDR1 MRHNA and CDR2 SNTAGT. Trimming pared 5 bases from V and 5 bases from J, leaving 15 bases between. The CDR3 runs 14 residues. CDR3 sequence (DNA): TGTGCCAGCAGTCCATCACAACAGCGGACTGAAGCTTTCTTT. It encodes CASSPSQQRTEAFF.

The chain couples TRBV4-1 to TRBJ2-3; 8 bases are shared with TRBD1. CDR1 is MGHRA and CDR2 is YSYEKL in the germline V gene. The length of the CDR3 is 17 residues. Trimming at V came to 3 bases and at J to 5 bases, leaving 13 bases not matched to a gene. The CDR3 DNA is TGCGCCAGCAGCCACTTTTCCCGAGACAGGGGCATAGATACGCAGTATTTT. Protein product: CASSHFSRDRGIDTQYF.

Of note for this clone: One end of the junction fails to match germline, which may point to a read error. The chain uses TRBV2 and TRBJ2-7; D might be TRBD2 (6 bases). The CDR3 sequence is 12 residues long. Germline V gives CDR1 SNHLY, CDR2 FYNNEI. CDR3 protein: CVSSVGGSEQYF. Here the CDR3 DNA reads TGTGTCAGCAGTGTCGGGGGTTCAGAGCAGTACTTC.

The V and J genes are TRBV9 and TRBJ2-7; weak D call: TRBD2 (5 bases). In germline, CDR1 is SGDLS, CDR2 YYNGEE. V shed 0 bases and J shed 4 bases, with 14 bases lying between them. The CDR3 length is 15 residues. The CDR3 bases are TGTGCCAGCAGCGTAGAGGACTCTCCCTATTACGAGCAGTACTTC. Protein: CASSVEDSPYYEQYF.

The chain couples TRBV7-3 to TRBJ2-5; 8 bases align to TRBD1. CDR3 length: 13 amino acids. V lost 8 bases, J lost 3 bases, and 5 bases stayed unmatched. The germline V gene has CDR1 SGHTA and CDR2 FQGTGA. CDR3: CASRKTGEETQYF. CDR3 bases: TGTGCCAGCCGCAAGACAGGGGAAGAGACCCAGTACTTC.

The V gene is TRBV5-4, the J gene TRBJ2-2; possibly TRBD1 for D (6 bases). CDR1 and CDR2 (germline): SGHNT, YYREEE (reference sequence). The V end was cut by 2 bases, the J end by 5 bases, with 10 bases between. The CDR3 length is 14 residues. The CDR3 DNA reads as TGTGCCAGCAGCTTCAGGGGTTGGACCGGGGAGCTGTTTTTT. Protein sequence: CASSFRGWTGELFF.

The chain couples TRBV9 to TRBJ2-1; 10 bases fit TRBD2. The CDR3 loop spans 14 amino acids. With V trimmed by 3 bases and J by 8 bases, 5 bases remained unmatched. Germline CDR1 and CDR2: SGDLS and YYNGEE. CDR3 residues: CASSAYLAGDEQFF. As DNA, the CDR3 is TGTGCCAGCAGCGCGTATCTAGCGGGGGATGAGCAGTTCTTC.

This chain joins TRBV30 and TRBJ1-1; D is unclear. Trimming removed 0 bases at V and 0 bases at J, with 8 bases between. This CDR3 comprises 14 residues. The V gene's germline CDR1 is GTSNPN and CDR2 SVGIG (reference sequence). CDR3 residues: CAWSVLQLNTEAFF. CDR3 nucleotides: TGTGCCTGGAGTGTTTTACAGCTGAACACTGAAGCTTTCTTT.

This clone occurred once. The rearrangement links TRBV30 to TRBJ2-1; 13 bases line up with TRBD2. The germline CDR1 and CDR2 sequences are GTSNPN and SVGIG (reference sequence). This CDR3 comprises 15 residues. The V segment lost 4 bases and the J segment 6 bases; nucleotides outside the gene matches: 6. CDR3 nucleotide sequence: TGTGCCTGGACTACACTAGCGGGAGGGCTCAATGAGCAGTTCTTC. Its protein product is CAWTTLAGGLNEQFF.

V gene TRBV5-6 combines with J gene TRBJ1-5; D perhaps matches TRBD1 (5 bases). Deletions cut 7 bases from V and 3 bases from J, with 8 bases between. Germline loops: CDR1 SGHDT, CDR2 YYEEEE. CDR3 length equals 12 residues. The CDR3: CASAGLNQPQHF. The CDR3, as DNA: TGTGCCAGCGCAGGGCTCAATCAGCCCCAGCATTTT.

The chain combines TRBV5-4 with TRBJ2-5, with TRBD2 identical over 14 bases. Germline V gene sequence: CDR1 SGHNT, CDR2 YYREEE (reference sequence). V was clipped by 4 bases and J by 4 bases; unmatched bases: 9. This CDR3 is built from 17 residues. The CDR3 loop is CASSVQGLAGGGETQYF. Written as DNA, the CDR3 is TGTGCCAGCAGCGTTCAAGGACTAGCGGGGGGCGGAGAGACCCAGTACTTC.